The entry that follows covers one T cell receptor (beta chain) sequence. This specimen belongs to a study of blood T cell repertoires in COVID-19. On the study more broadly: Acute and convalescent COVID-19 specimens originated in the United States, Italy and Spain. T cells, B-cell-depleted T cells, or PBMCs supplied cDNA or gDNA.

In the authors' workflow: Quantification of nucleated cells was approximated via reference gene primer amplification. Produced via immunoSEQ multiplex PCR; TCRdb's table is partial and in-frame only. V and J calls plus clone size are reproduced from that table; the DNA served to infer D and trimming. The sample comprises some 260,000 clones, approximately 90% of which are singletons, and around 0.98% rests with the top ten. The CDR3 extends over 15 amino acids. V lost 1 base and J lost 3, with 12 bases in between. Germline CDR1 reads LNHNV; CDR2 reads YYDKDF (reference sequence). This sequence was found in a woman aged 40-49 years who had recovered from COVID-19. V is TRBV15 and J is TRBJ1-1, with unresolved D. Sample: peripheral blood. The CDR3 spells CATSRVRVGHTEAFF. The CDR3 DNA reads as TGTGCCACCAGCAGAGTCCGGGTAGGTCACACTGAAGCTTTCTTT.